The 32 T cell receptor beta chains below all came from one sample that was sequenced in a study of post-analysis software for immune sequencing data. General study findings and limits: Comparison of patients with controls showed 5 or 6 TRBV segments more frequent in patients, TRBV5-6, TRBV5-1 and TRBV20-1 among them.

The antigens for these receptors are not known. Incorporated into the TCR beta cDNA libraries were unique molecular identifiers, which served to reduce PCR and sequencing biases. TCRdb fed the PCR reads into MiXCR, producing one record per CDR3 protein. Among some 890,000 distinct CDR3 sequences listed, 53% were seen once. Specimen: blood. These receptors were taken from a girl aged 10-17 years with multiple sclerosis.

This chain uses TRBV12-3 or TRBV12-4 with TRBJ1-1; no clear D gene. This CDR3 contains 12 residues. V was clipped by 7 bases and J by 5 bases, with 11 bases between them. The CDR3 sequence: CASTAGGTEAFF. The DNA of the CDR3 is TGTGCCAGCACCGCAGGTGGGACTGAAGCTTTCTTT.

This clonotype has just a few counts. This chain links TRBV28 with TRBJ1-2, with 9 bases identical to TRBD1. Losses at the gene ends were 6 bases for V and 3 bases for J; bases not matched to a gene: 8. In germline, CDR1 is MDHEN, CDR2 SYDVKM. The CDR3 is made up of 15 amino acids. This chain's CDR3 is CASSPPDRGHYGYTF. DNA for the CDR3: TGTGCCAGCAGCCCCCCGGACAGGGGACACTATGGCTACACCTTC.

The V and J genes are TRBV25-1 and TRBJ2-7, with 8 bases identical to TRBD1. V lost 8 bases to trimming and J lost 3 bases; unmatched junction nucleotides: 6. Per the germline V gene, CDR1 is MGHDK and CDR2 is SYGVNS. This CDR3 is 13 amino acids long. DNA of the CDR3: TGTGCCAGCCGGACGACAGGGGTCTACGAGCAGTACTTC. This codes for CASRTTGVYEQYF.

The chain has TRBV2 and TRBJ2-5; D is perhaps TRBD1 (5 bases). V lost 2 bases to trimming and J lost 6 bases, with 16 bases between them. Looked up from germline, CDR1 is SNHLY and CDR2 is FYNNEI. The CDR3 has 15 residues. CDR3: CASSERGTSSKTQYF. For the CDR3, the DNA is TGTGCCAGCAGTGAAAGGGGTACGTCCTCGAAGACCCAGTACTTC.

This clonotype was seen a few times. This chain uses TRBV9 with TRBJ1-2, with a tentative D call TRBD1 (5 bases). The ends were cut back, 4 bases at V and 4 bases at J, with 11 bases in the middle. The CDR3 contains 13 residues. The V gene's germline CDR1 is SGDLS and CDR2 YYNGEE. CDR3 residues: CASSPPQGYGYTF. In DNA form, the CDR3 reads TGTGCCAGCAGCCCCCCCCAGGGCTATGGCTACACCTTC.

The V and J genes are TRBV25-1 and TRBJ2-5, with D maybe TRBD2 (5 bases). Germline values: CDR1 MGHDK, CDR2 SYGVNS. V shed 1 base and J shed 1 base, with 7 bases lying between them. The CDR3 is 14 amino acids. CDR3 amino acids: CASSESGLQETQYF. The CDR3 nucleotides are TGTGCCAGCAGTGAATCAGGACTCCAAGAGACCCAGTACTTC.

The rearrangement uses TRBV7-3 and TRBJ1-1, with TRBD1 matching 8 bases. The ends lost 0 bases at V and 5 bases at J; junction bases unmatched: 11. Germline V CDR1 and CDR2: SGHTA, FQGTGA. CDR3 size: 17 residues. CDR3 region: CASSLTAAGGAKTEAFF. DNA for the CDR3: TGTGCCAGCAGCTTAACAGCGGCAGGGGGCGCGAAAACTGAAGCTTTCTTT. The full variable domain, its missing parts supplied by reference TRBV7-3 and TRBJ1-1, is GAGVSQTPSNKVTEKGKYVELRCDPISGHTALYWYRQSLGQGPEFLIYFQGTGAADDSGLPNDRFFAVRPEGSVSTLKIQRTERGDSAVYLCASSLTAAGGAKTEAFFGQGTRLTVV.

The rearrangement uses TRBV20-1 and TRBJ2-7; D possibly corresponds to TRBD2 (6 bases). This CDR3 is 14 amino acids long. Trimming removed 6 bases at V and 0 bases at J, with 15 bases between. Per germline, CDR1 DFQATT and CDR2 SNEGSKA (reference sequence). The CDR3 DNA reads as TGCAGTGCCCATAGGGTGGGGGGCTCCTACGAGCAGTACTTC. Translation gives CSAHRVGGSYEQYF.

This clonotype was picked up one time. This chain connects TRBV29-1 to TRBJ2-5, with 9 bases that match TRBD2. The J call may be in error: the DNA end matches TRBJ2-1 better. The V gene's germline CDR1 is SQVTM and CDR2 ANQGSEA. The length of the CDR3 is 16 residues. The CDR3 nucleotides read TGCAGCGTTGAAGATGGGGCTAGCGGGATAATTTGGGGGCAGTTCTTC. Translated: CSVEDGASGIIWGQFF.

The gene calls are TRBV27 and TRBJ2-3; 11 bases match TRBD2. Trimming took 0 bases from V and 4 from J; bases not matched to a gene: 6. Germline-derived CDR1 and CDR2 are MNHEY and SMNVEV (reference sequence). This CDR3 is 17 amino acids long. CDR3 bases: TGTGCCAGCAGTTTATCGACACTAGCGGGAGTGTCAGATACGCAGTATTTT. Residues: CASSLSTLAGVSDTQYF.

This rearrangement joins TRBV12-3 or TRBV12-4 to TRBJ2-3, with 9 bases fitting TRBD2. The CDR3 has 16 amino acids. The V segment lost 0 bases and the J segment 2 bases; nucleotides outside the gene matches: 3. The CDR3 protein is CASSLAERGDTDTQYF. The DNA for the CDR3 is TGTGCCAGCAGTTTAGCTGAGCGGGGGGACACAGATACGCAGTATTTT.

V and J are TRBV6-5 and TRBJ1-2; the D gene is possibly TRBD1 (5 bases). CDR1 is MNHEY, CDR2 SVGAGI, per germline. With 2 bases removed from V and 4 bases from J, the gap between germline ends came to 11 bases. There are 14 residues in the CDR3. CDR3 protein: CASSYRGQSYGYTF. The CDR3 DNA reads TGTGCCAGCAGTTACCGCGGACAAAGCTATGGCTACACCTTC.

A single count supports this clonotype. V is TRBV7-9 and J is TRBJ2-1; 12 bases match TRBD2. CDR1 is SEHNR and CDR2 is FQNEAQ in the germline V gene (reference sequence). The CDR3 contains 17 residues. Germline trimming cut 5 bases from V and 4 bases from J; bases unmatched to any gene: 9. CDR3 nucleotide sequence: TGTGCCAGCAGCCCATACACTAGCGGGGGGAATTACAATGAGCAGTTCTTC. It translates to CASSPYTSGGNYNEQFF.

The chain uses TRBV4-1 and TRBJ2-5, with 7 bases aligning to TRBD1. TRBJ2-7 matches the DNA end more closely, so the J call is doubtful. The CDR3 extends over 15 amino acids. Germline V gene data show CDR1 as MGHRA and CDR2 as YSYEKL. CDR3 bases: TGCGCCAGCAGCACCCGACAGGGCATCCCCTACGAGCAGTACTTC. It specifies CASSTRQGIPYEQYF.

The chain joins TRBV29-1 to TRBJ2-1, with D possibly being TRBD1 (5 bases). The CDR3 sequence is 11 residues long. Germline V gene data show CDR1 as SQVTM and CDR2 as ANQGSEA. The V end lost 4 bases, the J end lost 8 bases, and 9 bases lay between the germline ends. CDR3 DNA sequence: TGCAGCGTTGGGGGCCTTTATGAGCAGTTCTTC. Amino acid sequence: CSVGGLYEQFF.

CDR3 region: CASSLNPTDIQYF. In DNA, the CDR3 is TGCGCCAGCAGCTTGAACCCTACGGACATTCAGTACTTC. V is TRBV5-1 and J is TRBJ2-4; D is uncertain. The V end was cut by 1 base, the J end by 8 bases, with 10 bases between. This CDR3 is 13 amino acids long. Germline V CDR1 and CDR2: SGHRS, YFSETQ.

This clonotype was seen a few times. The chain has TRBV27 and TRBJ2-1; 7 bases agree with TRBD1. The V and J ends lost 5 bases and 9 bases, in that order; junction bases with no gene match: 19. Germline CDR1 reads MNHEY; CDR2 reads SMNVEV (reference sequence). The length of the CDR3 is 17 residues. CDR3: CASSPRREGARWSEQFF. The CDR3 DNA reads as TGTGCCAGCAGTCCACGTCGTGAGGGGGCGCGGTGGAGTGAGCAGTTCTTC.

In this sample, this clonotype turned up a few times. The rearrangement joins TRBV20-1 to TRBJ2-7; 15 bases fit TRBD2. The CDR3 extends over 16 amino acids. Germline CDR1 reads DFQATT; CDR2 reads SNEGSKA (reference sequence). V was clipped by 3 bases and J by 3 bases; unmatched bases: 6. CDR3 coding DNA: TGCAGTGCTAGGGACGTGGGACTAGCGGGAGGCTACGAGCAGTACTTC. Amino acids: CSARDVGLAGGYEQYF.

The chain combines TRBV6-6 with TRBJ2-1, with 8 bases identical to TRBD2. The CDR3 loop spans 16 amino acids. Germline V gene sequence: CDR1 MNHNY, CDR2 SVGAGI (reference sequence). Trimming took 2 bases from V and 3 from J; bases not matched to a gene: 6. DNA for the CDR3: TGTGCCAGCAGTTACATCCGAGGGACTAGCTACAATGAGCAGTTCTTC. It is translated as CASSYIRGTSYNEQFF.

The V and J genes are TRBV29-1 and TRBJ2-5; D might be TRBD2 (6 bases). With the DNA end fitting TRBJ2-7 better, the J assignment may be wrong. The germline V gene encodes CDR1 SQVTM and CDR2 ANQGSEA. The CDR3 has 13 residues. CDR3 loop: CSVAGALTYEQYF. The CDR3 nucleotides are TGCAGCGTTGCGGGAGCGTTAACCTACGAGCAGTACTTC.

This clonotype showed up just a few times. V is TRBV3-1 and J is TRBJ2-7; 8 bases fit TRBD1. This CDR3 is 15 amino acids long. Germline-derived CDR1 and CDR2 are LGHDT and YNNKEL (reference sequence). V was clipped by 1 base and J by 2 bases; unmatched bases: 4. CDR3 in DNA: TGTGCCAGCAGCCAAGTACCGGACAGGGCCTACGAGCAGTACTTC. Its protein product is CASSQVPDRAYEQYF.

The chain uses TRBV7-6 and TRBJ1-1; weak D call: TRBD1 (5 bases). The germline V gene has CDR1 SGHVS and CDR2 FNYEAQ. V dropped 1 base and J dropped 1 base, with 10 bases sitting between them. CDR3 size: 15 residues. CDR3 protein: CASSLVPTGNTEAFF. CDR3 nucleotides: TGTGCCAGCAGCTTAGTGCCCACAGGGAACACTGAAGCTTTCTTT.

Only a few counts were recorded for this clonotype. This chain joins TRBV20-1 and TRBJ2-3; the D gene is possibly TRBD1 (6 bases). Looked up from germline, CDR1 is DFQATT and CDR2 is SNEGSKA (reference sequence). The CDR3 is made up of 13 amino acids. V shed 4 bases and J shed 2 bases, with 10 bases lying between them. CDR3 sequence (DNA): TGCAGTGCTACGGGACATATCACAGATACGCAGTATTTT. Amino acids: CSATGHITDTQYF.

For the CDR3, the DNA is TGTGCCACCAGTGATACAGTAGCGGGAGACGCAGATACGCAGTATTTT. Amino acid sequence: CATSDTVAGDADTQYF. The J gene is TRBJ2-3, the V gene TRBV24-1; 9 nucleotides line up with TRBD2. The germline gives CDR1 KGHDR, CDR2 SFDVKD. CDR3 size: 16 residues. V was clipped by 3 bases and J by 4 bases; unmatched bases: 7.

There are a few counts of this clonotype. The rearrangement joins TRBV7-9 to TRBJ2-3, with D possibly matching TRBD2 (6 bases). Germline-derived CDR1 and CDR2 are SEHNR and FQNEAQ (reference sequence). The CDR3 is 16 residues long. Trimming took 1 base from V and 2 from J, leaving 13 bases between them. CDR3 DNA: TGTGCCAGCAGCTTAGATGTTAGCGGTCTCACAGATACGCAGTATTTT. This sequence encodes CASSLDVSGLTDTQYF.

The V and J genes are TRBV12-3 or TRBV12-4 and TRBJ1-1, with D possibly being TRBD1 (6 bases). CDR3 size: 11 residues. V lost 7 bases and J 5 bases, leaving 8 bases between the germline ends. The chain's CDR3 is CASTQGTEAFF. CDR3 sequence (DNA): TGTGCCAGCACTCAGGGGACTGAAGCTTTCTTT.

This sequence joins TRBV4-1 and TRBJ2-1; D uncertain. V was trimmed by 0 bases and J by 4 bases, leaving 7 bases between them. The CDR3 is 14 amino acids. CDR1 and CDR2 from the germline V gene are MGHRA and YSYEKL. The CDR3 DNA follows: TGCGCCAGCAGCCAAGATAGGGATTACAATGAGCAGTTCTTC. It codes for CASSQDRDYNEQFF.

The V and J genes are TRBV7-9 and TRBJ2-7, with 9 nucleotides matching TRBD1. This CDR3 spans 16 amino acids. Germline V gene data show CDR1 as SEHNR and CDR2 as FQNEAQ (reference sequence). The V and J ends lost 3 bases and 3 bases, in that order; junction bases with no gene match: 9. CDR3 protein: CASSFRPQGAGYEQYF. The CDR3 DNA reads as TGTGCCAGCAGCTTTCGCCCACAGGGGGCGGGCTACGAGCAGTACTTC. The variable domain in full, completed from reference TRBV7-9 and TRBJ2-7, reads DTGVSQNPRHKITKRGQNVTFRCDPISEHNRLYWYRQTLGQGPEFLTYFQNEAQLEKSRLLSDRFSAERPKGSFSTLEIQRTEQGDSAMYLCASSFRPQGAGYEQYFGPGTRLTVT.

The chain joins TRBV6-1 to TRBJ2-3; 9 positions agree with TRBD2. There are 15 residues in the CDR3. Germline CDR1 MNHNS, CDR2 SASEGT. Germline trimming cut 1 base from V and 3 bases from J; bases unmatched to any gene: 2. CDR3 protein: CASSEGSGSTDTQYF. For the CDR3, the DNA is TGTGCCAGCAGTGAAGGTAGCGGGAGTACAGATACGCAGTATTTT.

The gene calls are TRBV2 and TRBJ2-1, with D possibly being TRBD2 (7 bases). The CDR3 runs to 15 residues. Per germline, CDR1 SNHLY and CDR2 FYNNEI. V was trimmed by 7 bases and J by 4 bases, leaving 17 bases between them. The CDR3 sequence: CASTPPRGPYNEQFF. DNA of the CDR3: TGTGCCAGCACTCCTCCGCGGGGGCCATACAATGAGCAGTTCTTC.

This clonotype was observed once. The rearrangement joins TRBV10-2 to TRBJ1-5; D possibly corresponds to TRBD1 (6 bases). Germline V CDR1 and CDR2: WSHSY, SAAADI. The CDR3 consists of 15 residues. The germline V and J ends were trimmed by 8 bases and 8 bases, with 22 bases remaining between them. This CDR3 reads CASSEAHLQGKPQHF. CDR3 DNA sequence: TGCGCCAGCTCCGAAGCCCATTTACAGGGTAAGCCCCAGCATTTT.

CDR3 coding DNA: TGCAGCGTTGAGAAGGGGCCCTACGAGCAGTACTTC. This encodes CSVEKGPYEQYF. This chain connects TRBV29-1 to TRBJ2-7; TRBD1 might be the D (5 bases). Per the germline V gene, CDR1 is SQVTM and CDR2 is ANQGSEA. This CDR3 is 12 amino acids long. With 3 bases removed from V and 2 bases from J, the gap between germline ends came to 8 bases.